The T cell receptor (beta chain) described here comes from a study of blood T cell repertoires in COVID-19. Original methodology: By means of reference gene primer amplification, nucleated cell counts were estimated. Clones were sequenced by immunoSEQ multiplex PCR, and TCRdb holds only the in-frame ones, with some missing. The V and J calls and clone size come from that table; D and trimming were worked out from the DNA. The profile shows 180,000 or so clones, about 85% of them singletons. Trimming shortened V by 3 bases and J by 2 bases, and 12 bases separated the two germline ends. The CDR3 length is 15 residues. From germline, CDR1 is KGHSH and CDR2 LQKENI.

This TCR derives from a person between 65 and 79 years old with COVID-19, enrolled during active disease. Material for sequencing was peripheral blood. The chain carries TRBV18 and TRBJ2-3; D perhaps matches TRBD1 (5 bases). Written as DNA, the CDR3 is TGTGCCAGCTCACCGGACAAACACTACACAGATACGCAGTATTTT. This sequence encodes CASSPDKHYTDTQYF.